The clone carrying this T cell receptor (beta chain) has just a few counts. The data originate from a study of blood T cell repertoires in COVID-19. Study summary: The cDNA or gDNA used as material had been derived from T cells, B-cell-depleted T cells, or PBMCs.

Some clones are missing from TCRdb's copy, which holds only in-frame ones; the method was immunoSEQ multiplex PCR. Found here are 80,000 to 100,000 clones, 70% to 80% of them singletons; the top ten hold less than 25%. CDR1 is SGHVS, CDR2 FQNEAQ, per germline. The CDR3 contains 16 residues. The V end lost 5 bases, the J end lost 5 bases, and 19 bases lay between the germline ends. Sequencing was done on a sample of peripheral blood. The V and J genes are TRBV7-8 and TRBJ1-5, with D possibly matching TRBD1 (6 bases). The TCR originated in a man in his sixties or seventies with acute or convalescent COVID-19. The CDR3 DNA sequence: TGTGCCAGCAGCCCCCTACAGGGTAGTCTGGATCAGCCCCAGCATTTT. It specifies CASSPLQGSLDQPQHF.